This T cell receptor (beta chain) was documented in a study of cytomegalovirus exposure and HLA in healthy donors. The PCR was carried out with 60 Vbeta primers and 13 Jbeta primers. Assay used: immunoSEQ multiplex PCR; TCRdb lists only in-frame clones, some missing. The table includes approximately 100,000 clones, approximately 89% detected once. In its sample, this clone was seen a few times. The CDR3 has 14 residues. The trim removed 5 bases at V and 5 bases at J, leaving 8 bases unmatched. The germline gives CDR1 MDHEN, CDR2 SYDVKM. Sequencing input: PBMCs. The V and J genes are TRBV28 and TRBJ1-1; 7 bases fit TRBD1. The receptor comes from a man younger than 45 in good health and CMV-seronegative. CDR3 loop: CASSLTTGKTEAFF. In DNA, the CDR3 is TGTGCCAGCAGTCTAACGACAGGGAAAACTGAAGCTTTCTTT.